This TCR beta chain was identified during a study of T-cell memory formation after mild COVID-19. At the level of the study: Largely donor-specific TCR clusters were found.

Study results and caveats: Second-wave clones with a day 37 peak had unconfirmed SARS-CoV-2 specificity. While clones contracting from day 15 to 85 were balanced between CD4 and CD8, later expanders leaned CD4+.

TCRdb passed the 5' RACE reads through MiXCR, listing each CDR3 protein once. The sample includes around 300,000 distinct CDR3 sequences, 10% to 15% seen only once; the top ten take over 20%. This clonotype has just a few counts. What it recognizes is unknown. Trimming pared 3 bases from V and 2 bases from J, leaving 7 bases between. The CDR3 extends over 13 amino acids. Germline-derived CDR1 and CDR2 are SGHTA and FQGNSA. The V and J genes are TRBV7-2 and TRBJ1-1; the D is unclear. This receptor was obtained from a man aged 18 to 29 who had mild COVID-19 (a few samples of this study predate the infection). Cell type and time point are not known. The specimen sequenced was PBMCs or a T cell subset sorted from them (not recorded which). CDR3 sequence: CASSFRRNTEAFF. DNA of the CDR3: TGTGCCAGCAGCTTCCGACGAAACACTGAAGCTTTCTTT.